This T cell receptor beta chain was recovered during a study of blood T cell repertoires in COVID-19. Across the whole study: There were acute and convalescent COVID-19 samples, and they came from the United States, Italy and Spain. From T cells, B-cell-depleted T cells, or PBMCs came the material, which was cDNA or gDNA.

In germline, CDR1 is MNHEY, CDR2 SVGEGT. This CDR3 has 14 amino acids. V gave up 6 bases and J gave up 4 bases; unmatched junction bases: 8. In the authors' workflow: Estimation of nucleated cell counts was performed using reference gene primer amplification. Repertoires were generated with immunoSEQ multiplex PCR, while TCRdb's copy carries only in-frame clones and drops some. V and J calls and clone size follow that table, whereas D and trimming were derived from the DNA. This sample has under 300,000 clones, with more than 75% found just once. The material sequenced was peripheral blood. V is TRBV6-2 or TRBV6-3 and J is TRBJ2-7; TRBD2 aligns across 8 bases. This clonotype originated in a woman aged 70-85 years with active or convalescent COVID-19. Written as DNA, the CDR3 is TGTGCCAGCAGCCGCGCCGGGGGGGGATACGAGCAGTACTTC. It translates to CASSRAGGGYEQYF.